These T cell receptor beta chains were read from a single sample in a study of blood T cell repertoires in COVID-19. The assay was immunoSEQ multiplex PCR, and TCRdb's table has in-frame clones only and misses some. The table records 150,000 to 200,000 clones, about 88% of them present only once. The source material was PBMCs or T cells enriched from blood (not recorded which). Receptor source: a woman in her late teens or twenties who had recovered from COVID-19. The CDR3 runs from the conserved cysteine through the conserved F or W. The order of the fields is clone size, D gene, J gene, V gene, CDR3 DNA, CDR3 protein. A D gene is named only where the DNA matches it firmly. The listing skips clone size in some rows; elsewhere it reads once, few, many or a size class.

>-|TRBD1|TRBJ2-3|TRBV5-1
TGCGCCAGCAGCCGGACAGGAGTTATTAGCACAGATACGCAGTATTTT
CASSRTGVISTDTQYF
>-|-|TRBJ1-6|TRBV3-1/TRBV3-2
TGTGCCAGCAGCAAAGTGCGATCACCCCTCCACTTT
CASSKVRSPLHF
>-|-|TRBJ1-2|TRBV19
TGTGCCAGTAGTATAATTAGGGGCTGGATCACCTTC
CASSIIRGWITF
>-|-|TRBJ1-4|TRBV7-8
TGTGCCAGCAGCCGGAGGGACATCAACGAAAAACTGTTTTTT
CASSRRDINEKLFF
>-|TRBD2|TRBJ2-5|TRBV5-4
TGTGCCAGCAGCCGGACGGGAGGTGAAGAGACCCAGTACTTC
CASSRTGGEETQYF
>-|-|TRBJ2-1|TRBV20-1
TGCAGTGCTACACAGGGAAATGAGCAGTTCTTC
CSATQGNEQFF
>-|TRBD1|TRBJ1-2|TRBV7-8
TGTGCCAGCAGCCTGGGACAGGGAAAATATGGCTACACCTTC
CASSLGQGKYGYTF
>-|TRBD1|TRBJ1-6|TRBV18
TGTGCCAGCTCACCAACAGGGGAATCACCCCTCCACTTT
CASSPTGESPLHF
>-|TRBD2|TRBJ2-7|TRBV2
TGTGCCAGCAGTGAAGCGCGCCTAGCGGGGCCCTACGAGCAGTACTTC
CASSEARLAGPYEQYF
>-|-|TRBJ2-7|TRBV7-2
TGTGCCAGCAGCTTAGCGGCACAGGAAGGGTACGAGCAGTACTTC
CASSLAAQEGYEQYF
>-|-|TRBJ1-1|TRBV19
TGTGCCAGTAGTATCTCTGGGCCGTACAGTTACATGAACACTGAAGCTTTCTTT
CASSISGPYSYMNTEAFF
>-|-|TRBJ2-1|TRBV7-9
TGTGCCAGCAGCTACGACGCTCTCAGGTCCTACAATGAGCAGTTCTTC
CASSYDALRSYNEQFF
>-|TRBD2|TRBJ2-7|TRBV19
TGTGCCAGTAGTAACTCGGCTAGCGGGGTCTACGAGCAGTACTTC
CASSNSASGVYEQYF
>-|TRBD2|TRBJ2-1|TRBV2
TGTGCCAGCAGCCCCGGGGGGTCCTACAATGAGCAGTTCTTC
CASSPGGSYNEQFF
>-|TRBD2|TRBJ2-4|TRBV5-6
TGTGCCAGCAGCTTGGTCGCGGGAGCTGTCTTTAAAAACATTCAGTACTTC
CASSLVAGAVFKNIQYF
>-|-|TRBJ2-7|TRBV7-2
TGTGCCAGCAGCCCGAGGACTTCCACCTACGAGCAGTACTTC
CASSPRTSTYEQYF
>-|-|TRBJ1-6|TRBV30
TGTGCCTGGAGTGCTGCGGCAGGGGTTAATTCACCCCTCCACTTT
CAWSAAAGVNSPLHF
>-|-|TRBJ1-1|TRBV7-8
TGTGCCAGCAGCCCCACGGCAGCCGGAGGTGAAGCTTTCTTT
CASSPTAAGGEAFF
>-|-|TRBJ1-1|TRBV9
TGTGCCAGCAGCTTCCGACAGGAGTCGAACACTGAAGCTTTCTTT
CASSFRQESNTEAFF
>-|TRBD1|TRBJ1-1|TRBV27
TGTGCCAGCAGTCGCACTACAGGGGTGGTTTTTAGGGAAGCTTTCTTT
CASSRTTGVVFREAFF
>-|-|TRBJ2-7|TRBV10-2
TGCGCCAGCAGTGAGTACCAGGCGTTGCACTACGAGCAGTACTTC
CASSEYQALHYEQYF
>-|TRBD1|TRBJ1-2|TRBV28
TGTGCCAGCAGTACCCCGGACAGGGGGATATACTATGGCTACACCTTC
CASSTPDRGIYYGYTF
>-|-|TRBJ2-4|TRBV28
TGTGCCAGCAGTGTTGCGAGGGAGTTCAAAAACATTCAGTACTTC
CASSVAREFKNIQYF
>-|-|TRBJ1-5|TRBV6-1
TGTGCCAGCAGTGAAGAACAGGTTAGTTTTCAGCCCCAGCATTTT
CASSEEQVSFQPQHF
>-|-|TRBJ2-7|TRBV4-2
TGTGCCAGCAGCCAAGAGTCCAGGGCCATTGGACACTACGAGCAGTACTTC
CASSQESRAIGHYEQYF
>-|-|TRBJ1-3|TRBV9
TGTGCCAGCAGCGTAGGTTCTCTGACAAGAATAGACACCATATATTTT
CASSVGSLTRIDTIYF
>-|-|TRBJ1-2|TRBV5-6
TGTGCCAGCAGCTTTCGTAACTATGGCTACACCTTC
CASSFRNYGYTF
>once|TRBD2|TRBJ2-1|TRBV10-3
TGTGCCATCAGCGACCCAGGAGCGGGGCCCAATGAGCAGTTCTTC
CAISDPGAGPNEQFF
>-|TRBD1|TRBJ1-2|TRBV28
TGTGCCAGCAGTCCGGACAGGGGGCAGATCTATGGCTACACCTTC
CASSPDRGQIYGYTF
>-|TRBD2|TRBJ2-1|TRBV29-1
TGCAGCCCCCGACTAGCGGGAGATGAGCAGTTCTTC
CSPRLAGDEQFF
>once|-|TRBJ1-1|TRBV5-8
TGTGCCAGCAGCGATAGTCCGTCGGAGGCTTTCTTT
CASSDSPSEAFF
>-|-|TRBJ1-3|TRBV7-9
TGTGCCAGCAGCGGAGAAAGCGGACAGAGTAACTTT
CASSGESGQSNF
>-|TRBD1|TRBJ2-7|TRBV6-1
TGTGCCAGCAGTGAATCGGGGACAGATCTCTCCTACGAGCAGTACTTC
CASSESGTDLSYEQYF
>-|TRBD2|TRBJ2-7|TRBV30
TGTGCGGGGAACGTAGCGGGAGGTCGGTACGAGCAGTACTTC
CAGNVAGGRYEQYF
>-|TRBD2|TRBJ2-7|TRBV27
TGTGCCAGCAGTTTGGGAGGGAACTCCTACGAGCAGTACTTC
CASSLGGNSYEQYF
>-|-|TRBJ1-2|TRBV19
TGTGCCAGTAGCCCTTCGACGACAGGCTCCTATGGCTACACCTTC
CASSPSTTGSYGYTF
>-|-|TRBJ1-5|TRBV19
TGTGCCAGTAGTCAACAGGGTGGTGAGGGTCAGCCCCAGCATTTT
CASSQQGGEGQPQHF